The 30 T cell receptor beta chains in this list originate from one sample, sequenced in a study of blood T cells in healthy people across ages (dated by TCRdb to about 2015). Library preparation used 5' RACE. The sequencer was an Illumina HiSeq 2500. The second PCR ran for roughly 7 to 11 cycles and used a J-beta primer mix along with a sample-barcoded 5' primer. In TCRdb, the public reads were trimmed at Q25 with fastp and aligned with MiXCR, with productive beta chains retained. Rows are combined by CDR3 protein, so each entry shows the most common genes and DNA. The sample profile shows over 700,000 distinct CDR3 sequences; more than 20% of them were found once. The ten largest clones add up to 9.4% of the sample. Separately, the same data were catalogued under a study of T cells of mothers and their children.

The material sequenced was blood. Receptors were obtained from a boy aged 10-17 years in good health.

The rearrangement uses TRBV29-1 and TRBJ2-1; D remains ambiguous. V lost 3 bases to trimming and J lost 4 bases, with 10 bases between them. This CDR3 is built from 13 residues. Germline V gene sequence: CDR1 SQVTM, CDR2 ANQGSEA. CDR3 protein: CSVEGWSYNEQFF. The CDR3 DNA is TGCAGCGTTGAGGGCTGGAGTTACAATGAGCAGTTCTTC.

The chain uses TRBV4-2 and TRBJ2-5; D is possibly TRBD2 (6 bases). V lost 3 bases to trimming and J lost 5 bases, with 13 bases between them. The CDR3 has 14 residues. The germline CDR1 and CDR2 sequences are LGHNA and YNFKEQ. This chain's CDR3 is CASSQPGLEETQYF. DNA for the CDR3: TGTGCCAGCAGCCAGCCGGGACTCGAGGAGACCCAGTACTTC.

This clonotype was detected only a few times. This chain joins TRBV4-2 and TRBJ2-5; D is ambiguous. CDR1 and CDR2 (germline): LGHNA, YNFKEQ. V was trimmed by 0 bases and J by 4 bases, leaving 6 bases between them. The CDR3 contains 13 residues. In DNA form, the CDR3 reads TGTGCCAGCAGCCAAGACTCCCTAGAGACCCAGTACTTC. Protein product: CASSQDSLETQYF.

The chain links TRBV29-1 to TRBJ2-1, with TRBD2 matching 7 bases. CDR1 and CDR2 (germline): SQVTM, ANQGSEA. V shed 4 bases and J 6 bases; nucleotides not matched to a gene: 6. CDR3 length: 13 residues. The CDR3 is CSVGGAGPNEQFF. DNA of the CDR3: TGCAGCGTTGGAGGAGCGGGACCCAATGAGCAGTTCTTC.

A note on this clonotype: Likely a read error: the CDR3 ends without its conserved phenylalanine or tryptophan. It is unclear where the CDR3 begins or ends on the DNA, so no DNA is shown, and the CDR3 is as TCRdb lists it. V and J are TRBV21-1 and TRBJ2-1; TRBD1 is the table's D call and was not checked against the DNA. TRBV21-1 corresponds to a pseudogene. The CDR3 numbers 16 amino acids, ends counted. This CDR3 reads CASSTRQGGSYNEQFV.

This chain uses TRBV18 with TRBJ2-5; no reliable D call. The J call may be mistaken, given a closer DNA end match to TRBJ2-1. This CDR3 spans 12 amino acids. Germline-derived CDR1 and CDR2 are KGHSH and LQKENI. Here the CDR3 reads CASSPTWDEQFF. CDR3 DNA sequence: TGTGCCAGCTCACCAACGTGGGATGAGCAGTTCTTC.

Only a few counts were recorded for this clonotype. The V gene is TRBV3-1, the J gene TRBJ2-1; D could derive from TRBD1 or TRBD2 (5 bases each). The CDR3 is made up of 16 amino acids. Trimming cost V 2 bases and J 5 bases, with 16 bases left between them. In germline, CDR1 is LGHDT, CDR2 YNNKEL (reference sequence). This chain's CDR3 is CASSQPLGEGHNEQFF. In DNA, the CDR3 is TGTGCCAGCAGCCAACCCCTGGGGGAAGGCCACAATGAGCAGTTCTTC.

The CDR3 region is CASSQDIEPQETQYF. CDR3 in DNA: TGCGCCAGCAGCCAAGATATCGAACCACAAGAGACCCAGTACTTC. The chain employs TRBV4-1 and TRBJ2-5, with no clear D. The CDR3 totals 15 residues. The V gene's germline CDR1 is MGHRA and CDR2 YSYEKL. V dropped 0 bases and J dropped 2 bases, with 10 bases sitting between them.

V gene TRBV28 combines with J gene TRBJ2-5; TRBD2 matches at 7 bases. V was pared by 4 bases and J by 5 bases, with 7 bases of the junction left unmatched. This CDR3 has 14 amino acids. Germline loops: CDR1 MDHEN, CDR2 SYDVKM. The chain's CDR3 is CASSYSLAWETQYF. The CDR3 bases are TGTGCCAGCAGTTATTCACTAGCGTGGGAGACCCAGTACTTC.

V is TRBV5-1 and J is TRBJ2-5, with D perhaps assigned TRBD1 or TRBD2 (5 bases each). CDR1 and CDR2 from the germline V gene are SGHRS and YFSETQ. With 0 bases removed from V and 8 bases from J, the gap between germline ends came to 20 bases. The length of the CDR3 is 16 residues. This CDR3 reads CASSLALGTGSDTQYF. The CDR3 DNA sequence: TGCGCCAGCAGCTTGGCCCTTGGGACGGGCAGTGACACCCAGTACTTC. Full variable domain (remainder filled in from reference TRBV5-1 and TRBJ2-5): KAGVTQTPRYLIKTRGQQVTLSCSPISGHRSVSWYQQTPGQGLQFLFEYFSETQRNKGNFPGRFSGRQFSNSRSEMNVSTLELGDSALYLCASSLALGTGSDTQYFGPGTRLLVL.

This clonotype was seen more than once but under ten times. This chain joins TRBV3-1 and TRBJ2-5; the match to TRBD2 covers 9 bases. The end of the DNA aligns better with TRBJ2-1, so the J call may be wrong. CDR1 is LGHDT, CDR2 YNNKEL, per germline (reference sequence). CDR3 length equals 14 residues. This chain's CDR3 is CASSPSGGTNEQFF. CDR3 bases: TGTGCCAGCAGCCCGAGCGGGGGGACCAATGAGCAGTTCTTC.

This clonotype was picked up a small number of times. The V gene is TRBV12-3 or TRBV12-4, the J gene TRBJ2-7, with TRBD2 matching 12 bases. TRBJ2-1 matches the DNA end more closely, so the J call is doubtful. The CDR3 loop spans 16 amino acids. The CDR3 coding sequence is TGTGCCAGCAGTTTGGGTAGACTAGCGGGAGTGAATGAGCAGTTCTTC. It specifies CASSLGRLAGVNEQFF.

This chain joins TRBV19 and TRBJ2-4; D is uncertain. From germline, CDR1 is LNHDA and CDR2 SQIVND (reference sequence). V lost 3 bases, J lost 0 bases, and 12 bases lay in between. The CDR3 runs 16 residues. The CDR3 reads CASSISTNIAKNIQYF. Written as DNA, the CDR3 is TGTGCCAGTAGTATCTCGACAAACATAGCCAAAAACATTCAGTACTTC. The whole variable domain, remainder taken from reference TRBV19 and TRBJ2-4, is DGGITQSPKYLFRKEGQNVTLSCEQNLNHDAMYWYRQDPGQGLRLIYYSQIVNDFQKGDIAEGYSVSREKKESFPLTVTSAQKNPTAFYLCASSISTNIAKNIQYFGAGTRLSVL.

The table lists this clonotype with a few counts. The junction shows a germline mismatch at one end, possibly a read error. The V and J genes are TRBV6-2 or TRBV6-3 and TRBJ1-3; perhaps TRBD1 as D (5 bases). Germline V gene lookup returns CDR1 MNHEY and CDR2 SVGEGT. This CDR3 contains 15 residues. The CDR3 DNA reads TGTGCCAGCAGATTCAGGGATTTCTCTGGAAACACCAGATATTTT. As protein: CASRFRDFSGNTRYF.

This chain connects TRBV6-5 to TRBJ2-5; 9 bases agree with TRBD1. Germline V lookup: CDR1 MNHEY, CDR2 SVGAGI. J lost 5 bases, V lost 7 bases, and 8 bases had no gene match. The CDR3 has 14 amino acids. CDR3 in amino acids: CASTKGQGEETQYF. The CDR3, as DNA: TGTGCCAGCACCAAGGGACAGGGAGAGGAGACCCAGTACTTC.

This chain links TRBV28 with TRBJ1-1, with no clear D. This CDR3 has 12 amino acids. Germline lookup yields CDR1 MDHEN and CDR2 SYDVKM. Trimming cost V 2 bases and J 11 bases, with 12 bases left between them. As DNA, the CDR3 is TGTGCCAGCAGTTTACATGAGGGCAGGGCTTTCTTT. Its translation: CASSLHEGRAFF.

The count of this clonotype is one. The chain carries TRBV5-5 and TRBJ2-3; a possible D gene is TRBD1 (6 bases). From germline, CDR1 is SGHKS and CDR2 YYEKEE (reference sequence). The V gene lost 4 bases and the J gene lost 3 bases, with 18 bases spanning the gap. The CDR3 contains 16 residues. DNA for the CDR3: TGTGCCAGCAGCGCTCGGGACAACGCATTTACAGATACGCAGTATTTT. Protein sequence: CASSARDNAFTDTQYF.

This clonotype was counted a few times. The gene calls are TRBV20-1 and TRBJ2-7, with TRBD2 identical over 7 bases. Per the germline V gene, CDR1 is DFQATT and CDR2 is SNEGSKA (reference sequence). This CDR3 has 12 residues. J was trimmed by 2 bases and V by 2 bases; bases with no gene match: 0. CDR3 sequence (DNA): TGCAGTGCTAGACGGGAGGCCTACGAGCAGTACTTC. It codes for CSARREAYEQYF.

This clonotype was seen only a few times. The chain is built from TRBV6-1 and TRBJ2-5; perhaps D is TRBD1 or TRBD2 (5 bases each). This CDR3 region has 13 residues. V was trimmed by 6 bases and J by 1 base, leaving 9 bases between them. Germline V CDR1 and CDR2: MNHNS, SASEGT. The CDR3 region has the DNA TGTGCCAGCAGGGGACGATCCCAAGAGACCCAGTACTTC. It translates to CASRGRSQETQYF.

Note on this clonotype: The germline gene is not matched at one end of the junction; a read error may be the cause. J is TRBJ2-5 and V is TRBV5-1; 11 bases match TRBD2. From germline, CDR1 is SGHRS and CDR2 YFSETQ. The CDR3 covers 15 residues. Here the CDR3 DNA reads TGCGCCAGCAGCTCCGGGGGGACTAGCGGCGAGACCCAGTGCTTC. Amino acids: CASSSGGTSGETQCF.

This clonotype was recorded a few times. This rearrangement joins TRBV29-1 to TRBJ1-4; 8 bases align to TRBD1. Unmatched junction bases numbered 8, after V lost 6 bases and J lost 2 bases. Looked up from germline, CDR1 is SQVTM and CDR2 is ANQGSEA. The CDR3 covers 15 residues. CDR3 DNA: TGCAGCGTGCCGACAGGGGTGGGGACTAATGAAAAACTGTTTTTT. Translated, it gives CSVPTGVGTNEKLFF.

This clonotype has just a few counts. The V call is TRBV2, the J call TRBJ2-1; 11 nucleotides match TRBD2. This CDR3 is 16 amino acids long. V lost 6 bases, J lost 9 bases, and 13 bases stayed unmatched. CDR1 and CDR2 from the germline V gene are SNHLY and FYNNEI. CDR3 in DNA: TGTGCCAGCAGGACCGATACTAGCGGGAGACGAGGTGAGCAGTTCTTC. This translates into CASRTDTSGRRGEQFF.

This clonotype appeared a few times. The junction does not match germline at one end; this may be a read error. The rearrangement joins TRBV15 to TRBJ1-5; no firm D call. CDR1 LNHNV and CDR2 YYDKDF come from the germline V gene (reference sequence). This CDR3 is 15 amino acids long. The CDR3 sequence is CATSGDGESNQPQHF. As DNA, the CDR3 is TGTGCCACCAGCGGAGATGGGGAAAGCAATCAGCCCCAGCATTTT.

This clonotype has ten or more counts. This rearrangement joins TRBV7-3 to TRBJ2-1; TRBD2 agrees at 11 bases. J gave up 1 base and V 4 bases, and 3 bases lay outside the gene matches. Germline V CDR1 and CDR2: SGHTA, FQGTGA. The CDR3 spans 16 residues. Written as DNA, the CDR3 is TGTGCCAGCAGCTCTACTAGCGGGAGTTCCTACAATGAGCAGTTCTTC. The encoded protein is CASSSTSGSSYNEQFF. Full variable domain (missing parts from reference TRBV7-3 and TRBJ2-1): GAGVSQTPSNKVTEKGKYVELRCDPISGHTALYWYRQSLGQGPEFLIYFQGTGAADDSGLPNDRFFAVRPEGSVSTLKIQRTERGDSAVYLCASSSTSGSSYNEQFFGPGTRLTVL.

This clonotype was seen a handful of times. The V call is TRBV6-5, the J call TRBJ1-2; 10 bases are a match to TRBD1. The CDR3 loop spans 15 amino acids. CDR1 MNHEY and CDR2 SVGAGI come from the germline V gene. J lost 3 bases, V lost 6 bases, and 7 bases had no gene match. CDR3 DNA: TGTGCCAGCAGCGACGGGACAGGGGTTTACTATGGCTACACCTTC. The encoded protein is CASSDGTGVYYGYTF.

This chain connects TRBV20-1 to TRBJ2-7, with D uncertain. The CDR3 has 13 amino acids. Germline values: CDR1 DFQATT, CDR2 SNEGSKA (reference sequence). V was shortened by 0 bases and J by 2 bases, with 8 bases between the two germline ends. CDR3 DNA: TGCAGTGCTAGAGATCGGGCCCCCTACGAGCAGTACTTC. Residues: CSARDRAPYEQYF.

The gene calls are TRBV29-1 and TRBJ2-2; TRBD2 matches 7 bases. V trimming: 5 bases; J trimming: 1 base; junction bases outside the gene matches: 4. This CDR3 has 14 amino acids. CDR1 is SQVTM, CDR2 ANQGSEA, per germline. The CDR3 DNA is TGCAGCGTTTTAGCGGGCCTGAACACCGGGGAGCTGTTTTTT. This translates into CSVLAGLNTGELFF.

The V and J genes are TRBV10-3 and TRBJ2-5; D might be TRBD2 (6 bases). V was pared by 0 bases and J by 2 bases, with 10 bases between. From germline, CDR1 is ENHRY and CDR2 SYGVKD. CDR3 length: 15 residues. The DNA for the CDR3 is TGTGCCATCAGTGAGTCGATTGGGACTCAAGAGACCCAGTACTTC. It yields the protein CAISESIGTQETQYF.

This chain uses TRBV6-5 with TRBJ2-3; TRBD2 aligns across 7 bases. Germline values: CDR1 MNHEY, CDR2 SVGAGI. The CDR3 extends over 14 amino acids. V lost 5 bases, J lost 5 bases, and 7 bases stayed unmatched. CDR3 nucleotides: TGTGCCAGCAGTCGATCTAGCGGTAGAGATACGCAGTATTTT. Translation: CASSRSSGRDTQYF.

The chain joins TRBV7-2 to TRBJ2-3; a weak D match, TRBD2 (5 bases). CDR1 is SGHTA and CDR2 is FQGNSA in the germline V gene. Trimming shortened V by 5 bases and J by 0 bases, and 9 bases separated the two germline ends. This CDR3 comprises 14 residues. CDR3 DNA sequence: TGTGCCAGCAGCACCAGGACTAGCACAGATACGCAGTATTTT. Protein product: CASSTRTSTDTQYF.